These 5 T cell receptor beta chains originate from one sample sequenced in a study of identical twins. TCRdb reprocessed the 5' RACE reads with MiXCR, giving one entry per CDR3 protein. The sample consists of a few hundred thousand distinct CDR3 sequences, approximately 8.8% of them appearing once. Sequenced sample: naive T cells sorted from blood. The receptors stem from a woman between 50 and 59 years old in good health.

Many counts were recorded for this clonotype. The chain combines TRBV29-1 with TRBJ2-1; TRBD1 matches 7 bases. CDR1 and CDR2 (germline): SQVTM, ANQGSEA. The CDR3 consists of 12 residues. With V trimmed by 6 bases and J by 7 bases, 6 bases remained unmatched. The CDR3 DNA sequence: TGCAGCGTGGTTAGACAGGGAAATGAGCAGTTCTTC. It yields the protein CSVVRQGNEQFF.

V and J are TRBV6-2 or TRBV6-3 and TRBJ2-3, with no clear D. The CDR3 contains 14 residues. Germline-derived CDR1 and CDR2 are MNHEY and SVGEGT. The V end lost 6 bases, the J end lost 0 bases, and 10 bases lay between the germline ends. The CDR3: CASREFSSTDTQYF. DNA for the CDR3: TGTGCCAGCAGGGAGTTCAGTAGCACAGATACGCAGTATTTT.

The chain couples TRBV5-1 to TRBJ2-2; 7 bases map to TRBD1. After removal of 4 bases from V and 8 bases from J, the junction contained 8 bases not matched to a gene. The CDR3 loop spans 14 amino acids. Per the germline V gene, CDR1 is SGHRS and CDR2 is YFSETQ. The chain's CDR3 is CASSRETGRGELFF. The CDR3 DNA sequence: TGCGCCAGCAGCCGAGAGACAGGGCGAGGGGAGCTGTTTTTT. Full variable domain (missing parts from reference TRBV5-1 and TRBJ2-2): KAGVTQTPRYLIKTRGQQVTLSCSPISGHRSVSWYQQTPGQGLQFLFEYFSETQRNKGNFPGRFSGRQFSNSRSEMNVSTLELGDSALYLCASSRETGRGELFFGEGSRLTVL.

Here the CDR3 reads CASSSPGRPRGDTQYF. CDR3 sequence (DNA): TGTGCCAGCAGCTCGCCCGGGAGGCCGAGGGGAGATACGCAGTATTTT. This rearrangement joins TRBV5-4 to TRBJ2-3, with 7 bases identical to TRBD2. This CDR3 comprises 16 residues. Germline CDR1 is SGHNT and CDR2 is YYREEE (reference sequence). V was clipped by 3 bases and J by 5 bases; unmatched bases: 12.

This clonotype came up a few times. The chain links TRBV5-1 to TRBJ2-7, with TRBD2 matching 13 bases. The germline V gene encodes CDR1 SGHRS and CDR2 YFSETQ. This CDR3 is built from 16 residues. V was clipped by 0 bases and J by 11 bases; unmatched bases: 11. In nucleotides, the CDR3 is TGCGCCAGCAGCTTGGGCCTTGGACTAGCGGGAGAACAGGAGTACTTC. Protein sequence: CASSLGLGLAGEQEYF.